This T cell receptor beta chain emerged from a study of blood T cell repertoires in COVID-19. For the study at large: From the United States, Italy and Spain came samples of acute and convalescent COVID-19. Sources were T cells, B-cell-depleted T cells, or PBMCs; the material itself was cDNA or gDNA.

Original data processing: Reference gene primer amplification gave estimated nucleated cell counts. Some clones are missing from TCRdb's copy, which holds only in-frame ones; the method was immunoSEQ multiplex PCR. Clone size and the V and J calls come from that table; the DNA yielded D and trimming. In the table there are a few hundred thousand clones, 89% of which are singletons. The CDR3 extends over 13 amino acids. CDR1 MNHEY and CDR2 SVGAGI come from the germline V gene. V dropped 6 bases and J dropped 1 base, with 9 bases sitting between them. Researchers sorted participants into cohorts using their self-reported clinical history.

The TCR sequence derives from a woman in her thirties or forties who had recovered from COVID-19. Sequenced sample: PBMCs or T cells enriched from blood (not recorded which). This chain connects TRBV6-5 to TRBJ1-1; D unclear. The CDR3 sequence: CASRNRGNTEAFF. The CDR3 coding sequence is TGTGCCAGCAGAAACCGAGGGAACACTGAAGCTTTCTTT.